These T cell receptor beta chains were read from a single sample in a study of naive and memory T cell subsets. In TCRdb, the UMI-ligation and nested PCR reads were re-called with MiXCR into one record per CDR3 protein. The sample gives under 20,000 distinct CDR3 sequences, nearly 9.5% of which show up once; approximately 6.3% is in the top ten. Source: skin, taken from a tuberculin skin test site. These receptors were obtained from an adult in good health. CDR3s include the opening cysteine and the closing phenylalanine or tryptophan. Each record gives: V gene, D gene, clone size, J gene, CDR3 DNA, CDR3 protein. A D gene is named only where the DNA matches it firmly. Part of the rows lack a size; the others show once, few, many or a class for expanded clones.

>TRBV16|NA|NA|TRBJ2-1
TGTGCCAGCAGCCATTGGGACAATGAGCAGTTCTTC
CASSHWDNEQFF
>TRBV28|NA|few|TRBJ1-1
TGTGCCAGCGTATATGGCGCAGCTGGCACTGAAGCTTTCTTT
CASVYGAAGTEAFF
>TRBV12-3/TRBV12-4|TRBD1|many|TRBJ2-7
TGTGCCAGCAGTCCGAGTCCCGGGACAGGGTACGAGCAGTACTTC
CASSPSPGTGYEQYF
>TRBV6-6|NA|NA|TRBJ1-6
TGTGCCAGCAGTCTCGGACGGAATTCCCCCCTCCACTTT
CASSLGRNSPLHF
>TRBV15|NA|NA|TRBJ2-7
TGTGCCACCAGCAGAGGACATTCCTCCTACGAGCAGTACTTC
CATSRGHSSYEQYF
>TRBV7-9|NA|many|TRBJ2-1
TGTGCCATCCCCTCGGGGGTCTCCTACAATGAGCAGTTCTTC
CAIPSGVSYNEQFF
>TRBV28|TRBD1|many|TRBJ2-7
TGTGCCAGCAGTTTACTCGGACAGGGCCTCTACGAGCAGTACTTC
CASSLLGQGLYEQYF
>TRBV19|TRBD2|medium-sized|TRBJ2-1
TGTGCCAGTAGCAGACTAGCGGGAGACGCCTACAATGAGCAGTTCTTC
CASSRLAGDAYNEQFF
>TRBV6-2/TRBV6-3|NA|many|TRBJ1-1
TGTGCCAGCAGTTACTCCTATGGGAACACTGAAGCTTTCTTT
CASSYSYGNTEAFF
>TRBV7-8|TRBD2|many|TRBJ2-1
TGTGCCAGCAGCCAAGATAGGGGCGGGAGGGCTGAGCAGTTCTTC
CASSQDRGGRAEQFF
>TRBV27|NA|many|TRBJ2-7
TGTGCCAGCATAGTGGTCAGTAAAGGCTACGAGCAGTACTTC
CASIVVSKGYEQYF
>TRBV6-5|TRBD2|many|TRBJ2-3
TGTGCCAGCAGTTACTCGCGGGAGACAGATACGCAGTATTTT
CASSYSRETDTQYF
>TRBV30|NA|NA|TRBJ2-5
TGTGCCTGGGGTGTCATTTTCCAAGAGACCCAGTACTTC
CAWGVIFQETQYF
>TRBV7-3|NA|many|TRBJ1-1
TGTGCCAGCAGCTTTGGAGGGGACACTGAAGCTTTCTTT
CASSFGGDTEAFF
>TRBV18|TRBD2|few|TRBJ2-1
TGTGCCAGCTCACCCTTAAGCGGGGGGCGATACAATGAGCAGTTCTTC
CASSPLSGGRYNEQFF
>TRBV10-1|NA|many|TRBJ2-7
TGCGCCAGCAGTGAGGACAGGCTAAAAGTGACCTACGAGCAGTACTTC
CASSEDRLKVTYEQYF
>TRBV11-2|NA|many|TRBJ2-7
TGTGCCAGCAGCTTAAGGCCCTACGAGCAGTACTTC
CASSLRPYEQYF
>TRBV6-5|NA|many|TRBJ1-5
TGTGCCAGCAGAACCTCCTTCATGGGTGGGCCCCAGCATTTT
CASRTSFMGGPQHF
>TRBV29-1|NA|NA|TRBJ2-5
TGCAGCTCATCACAGGGCAACCAAGAGACCCAGTACTTC
CSSSQGNQETQYF
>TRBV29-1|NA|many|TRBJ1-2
TGCAGCGCGGACGTACTGCTGGGAGGCTACACCTTC
CSADVLLGGYTF
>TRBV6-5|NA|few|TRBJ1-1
TGTGCCAGCAGTTACGGCTACTGGGGGTCTGAAGCTTTCTTT
CASSYGYWGSEAFF
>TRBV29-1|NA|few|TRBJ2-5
TGCAGCGTTGAGCCGGTGGAGGGGGAGACCCAGTACTTC
CSVEPVEGETQYF
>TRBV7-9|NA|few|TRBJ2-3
TGTGCCAGCAGCTTAGCGAGGGATACGCAGTATTTT
CASSLARDTQYF
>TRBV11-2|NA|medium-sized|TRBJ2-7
TGTGCCAGCAGCTTAGGCAGTAGCTCCTACGAGCAGTACTTC
CASSLGSSSYEQYF
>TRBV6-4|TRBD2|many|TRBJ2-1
TGTGCCAGCAGACCCGGGGGGGACGCCAATGAGCAGTTCTTC
CASRPGGDANEQFF
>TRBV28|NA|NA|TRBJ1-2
TGTGCCAGCAGTTTAACCACAGCTAACTATGGCTACACCTTC
CASSLTTANYGYTF
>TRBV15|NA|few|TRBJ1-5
TGTGCCACCAGCAGAGGTTCCCAGGGAGGCCAGCCCCAGCATTTT
CATSRGSQGGQPQHF
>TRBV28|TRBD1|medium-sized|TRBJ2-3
TGTGCCAGCAGAGGACAGGGGGCATCAGATACGCAGTATTTT
CASRGQGASDTQYF
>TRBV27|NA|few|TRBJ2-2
TGTGCCAGCAGTTTATCGGGATCCACCGGGGAGCTGTTTTTT
CASSLSGSTGELFF
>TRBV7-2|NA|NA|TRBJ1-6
TGTGCCAGCAGCTCTAGCCTGGGTGGGAATAATTCACCCCTCCACTTT
CASSSSLGGNNSPLHF
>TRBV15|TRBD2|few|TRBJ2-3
TGTGCCACCAGCTTAGCGGGGGGCCTCACAGATACGCAGTATTTT
CATSLAGGLTDTQYF
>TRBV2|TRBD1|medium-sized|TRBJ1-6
TGTGCCAGCAGTTCACAGGGGGCGAGAAATTCACCCCTCCACTTT
CASSSQGARNSPLHF
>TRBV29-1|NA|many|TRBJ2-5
TGCAGCGGCAATAGGGGAGAGACCCAGTACTTC
CSGNRGETQYF
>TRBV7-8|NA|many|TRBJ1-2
TGTGCCAGCAGCCTAAATTCGGGACCGACAAACTATGGCTACACCTTC
CASSLNSGPTNYGYTF
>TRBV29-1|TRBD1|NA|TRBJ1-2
TGCAGCGTGCAGGGGGCCGGACCGAGGAGCTACACCTTC
CSVQGAGPRSYTF
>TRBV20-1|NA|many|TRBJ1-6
TGCAGTGCTAGAGGACAGGCAAGCTCCTATAATTCACCCCTCCACTTT
CSARGQASSYNSPLHF
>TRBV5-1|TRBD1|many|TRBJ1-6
TGCGCCAGCAGCTTGGAGACAGGGGCGTTCTCACCCCTCCACTTT
CASSLETGAFSPLHF
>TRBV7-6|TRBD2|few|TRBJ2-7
TGTGCCAGCAGCGCTAGAGCTAGCGGGGCCCTCTCCTACGAGCAGTACTTC
CASSARASGALSYEQYF
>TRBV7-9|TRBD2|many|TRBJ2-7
TGTGCCAGCAGCTCTACGAAAAGGACTAGCGGGAGCCCCTACGAGCAGTACTTC
CASSSTKRTSGSPYEQYF
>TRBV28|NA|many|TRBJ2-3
TGTGCCAGCAGTTTGGTCCAGGGGAAGAGAGCCTATAGCACAGATACGCAGTATTTT
CASSLVQGKRAYSTDTQYF